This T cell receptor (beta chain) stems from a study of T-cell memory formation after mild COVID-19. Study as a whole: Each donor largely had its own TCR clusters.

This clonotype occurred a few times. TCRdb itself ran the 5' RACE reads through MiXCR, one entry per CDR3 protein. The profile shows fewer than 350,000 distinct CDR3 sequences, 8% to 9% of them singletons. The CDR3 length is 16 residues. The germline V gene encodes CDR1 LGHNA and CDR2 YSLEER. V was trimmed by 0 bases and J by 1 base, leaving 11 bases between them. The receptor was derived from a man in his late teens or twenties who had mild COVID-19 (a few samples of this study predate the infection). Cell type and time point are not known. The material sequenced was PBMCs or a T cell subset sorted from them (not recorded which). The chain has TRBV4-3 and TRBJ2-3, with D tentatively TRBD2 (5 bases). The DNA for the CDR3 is TGCGCCAGCAGCCAAGATCCACGGGGTGGCACAGATACGCAGTATTTT. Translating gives CASSQDPRGGTDTQYF.